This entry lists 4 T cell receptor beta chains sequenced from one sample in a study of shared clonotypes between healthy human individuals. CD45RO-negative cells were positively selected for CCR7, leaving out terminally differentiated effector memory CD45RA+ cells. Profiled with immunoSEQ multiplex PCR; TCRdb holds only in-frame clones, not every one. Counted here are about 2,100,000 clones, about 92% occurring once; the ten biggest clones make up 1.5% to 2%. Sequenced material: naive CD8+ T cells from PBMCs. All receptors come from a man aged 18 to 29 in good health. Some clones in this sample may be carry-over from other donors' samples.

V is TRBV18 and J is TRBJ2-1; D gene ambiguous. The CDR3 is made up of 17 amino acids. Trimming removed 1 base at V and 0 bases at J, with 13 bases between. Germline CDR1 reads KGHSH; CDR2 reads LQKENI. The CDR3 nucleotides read TGTGCCAGCTCACCACGCGCCTCTCACGTCTCCTACAATGAGCAGTTCTTC. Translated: CASSPRASHVSYNEQFF. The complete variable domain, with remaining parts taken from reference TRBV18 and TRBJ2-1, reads NAGVMQNPRHLVRRRGQEARLRCSPMKGHSHVYWYRQLPEEGLKFMVYLQKENIIDESGMPKERFSAEFPKEGPSILRIQQVVRGDSAAYFCASSPRASHVSYNEQFFGPGTRLTVL.

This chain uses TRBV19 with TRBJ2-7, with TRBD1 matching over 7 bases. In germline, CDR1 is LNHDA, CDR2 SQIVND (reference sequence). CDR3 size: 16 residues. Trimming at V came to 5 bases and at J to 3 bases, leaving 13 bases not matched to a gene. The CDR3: CASSPRGGQLYYEQYF. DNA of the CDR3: TGTGCCAGTAGTCCCCGTGGGGGACAGCTATACTACGAGCAGTACTTC.

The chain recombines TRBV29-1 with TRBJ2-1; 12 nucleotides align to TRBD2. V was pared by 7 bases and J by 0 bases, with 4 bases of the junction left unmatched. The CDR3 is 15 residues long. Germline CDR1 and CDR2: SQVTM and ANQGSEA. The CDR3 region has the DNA TGCAGCGCTGGACTAGCGGGATCCTCCTACAATGAGCAGTTCTTC. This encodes CSAGLAGSSYNEQFF.

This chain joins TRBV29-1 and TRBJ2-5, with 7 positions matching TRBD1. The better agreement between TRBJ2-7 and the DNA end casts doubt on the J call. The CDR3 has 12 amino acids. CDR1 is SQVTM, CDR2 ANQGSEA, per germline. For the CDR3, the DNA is TGCAGCGCAAGGACAGGACCCTACGAGCAGTACTTC. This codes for CSARTGPYEQYF.